Sequencing of this T cell receptor beta chain was carried out in a study of low-dose radiotherapy and immunotherapy resistance in tumors. This clonotype was seen ten or more times. Time point specified: before trial treatment. V gave up 1 base and J gave up 4 bases, with 9 bases separating them. The CDR3 runs to 13 residues. Germline values: CDR1 DFQATT, CDR2 SNEGSKA (reference sequence). First-strand cDNA used TRAV- and TRBV-specific primers, covering alpha and beta chains. The authors ran 15 to 20 PCR cycles to amplify TCRs with a constant-region primer and V-primer adapter. Isolated mRNA underwent amplification by in vitro transcription. TCRdb recomputed calls from the reads with MiXCR, one row per CDR3 protein. Of around 90,000 distinct CDR3 sequences in the sample, approximately 17% were seen once.

The sample was PBMCs, taken before treatment. The receptor comes from a male donor with prostate cancer. The chain has TRBV20-1 and TRBJ2-3; D is unclear. CDR3 region: CSARAGSPDTQYF. The CDR3 bases are TGCAGTGCTAGAGCTGGAAGCCCAGATACGCAGTATTTT.